This T cell receptor (beta chain) derives from a study of blood T cells in healthy people across ages. This clonotype has only a few counts. With a J-beta primer mix and a sample-barcoded 5' primer, a second PCR ran about 6 to 11 cycles. A tag from a template-switch adaptor with 12 random nucleotides marked each cDNA molecule. TCRdb passed the 5' RACE reads through MiXCR, listing each CDR3 protein once. The sample shows about a million distinct CDR3 sequences, more than 30% of them seen only once. The V gene end was trimmed by 1 base and the J gene end by 5 bases; junction bases not matched to a gene: 7. The CDR3 length is 16 residues. In germline, CDR1 is DFQATT, CDR2 SNEGSKA (reference sequence).

The clonotype originates from a man younger than 30 in good health. The chain links TRBV20-1 to TRBJ2-3, with TRBD2 matching 12 bases. The sequencing input was blood. CDR3 DNA sequence: TGCAGTGCTAGAGTGGCTAGCGGGGGGGCTGGAGATACGCAGTATTTT. Translated: CSARVASGGAGDTQYF.